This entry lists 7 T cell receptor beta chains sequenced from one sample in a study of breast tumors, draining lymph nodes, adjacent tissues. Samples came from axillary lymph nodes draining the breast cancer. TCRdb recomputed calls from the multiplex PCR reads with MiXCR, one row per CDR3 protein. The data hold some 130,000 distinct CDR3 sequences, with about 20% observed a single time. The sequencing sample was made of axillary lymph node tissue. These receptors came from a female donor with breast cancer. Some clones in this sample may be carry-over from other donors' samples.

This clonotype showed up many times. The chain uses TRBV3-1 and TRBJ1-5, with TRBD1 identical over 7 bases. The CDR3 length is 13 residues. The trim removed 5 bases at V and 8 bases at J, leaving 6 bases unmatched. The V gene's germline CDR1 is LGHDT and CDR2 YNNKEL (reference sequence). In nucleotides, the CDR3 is TGTGCCAGCAGCGGAAGACAGGGCGAGCCCCAGCATTTT. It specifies CASSGRQGEPQHF. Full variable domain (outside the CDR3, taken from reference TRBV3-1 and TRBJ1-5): DTAVSQTPKYLVTQMGNDKSIKCEQNLGHDTMYWYKQDSKKFLKIMFSYNNKELIINETVPNRFSPKSPDKAHLNLHINSLELGDSAVYFCASSGRQGEPQHFGDGTRLSIL.

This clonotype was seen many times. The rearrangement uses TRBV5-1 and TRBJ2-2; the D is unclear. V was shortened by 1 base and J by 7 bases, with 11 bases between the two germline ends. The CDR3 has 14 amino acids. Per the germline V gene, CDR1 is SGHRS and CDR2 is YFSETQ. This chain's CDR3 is CASSLRSHDGELFF. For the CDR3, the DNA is TGCGCCAGCAGCTTGAGGAGCCACGACGGGGAGCTGTTTTTT.

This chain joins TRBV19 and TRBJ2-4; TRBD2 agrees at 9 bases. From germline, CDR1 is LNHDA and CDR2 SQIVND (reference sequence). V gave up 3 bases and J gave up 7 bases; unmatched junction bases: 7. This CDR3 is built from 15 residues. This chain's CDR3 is CASSIGLAGMNIQYF. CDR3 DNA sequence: TGTGCCAGTAGTATCGGCCTAGCGGGAATGAACATTCAGTACTTC. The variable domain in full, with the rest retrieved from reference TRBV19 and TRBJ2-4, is DGGITQSPKYLFRKEGQNVTLSCEQNLNHDAMYWYRQDPGQGLRLIYYSQIVNDFQKGDIAEGYSVSREKKESFPLTVTSAQKNPTAFYLCASSIGLAGMNIQYFGAGTRLSVL.

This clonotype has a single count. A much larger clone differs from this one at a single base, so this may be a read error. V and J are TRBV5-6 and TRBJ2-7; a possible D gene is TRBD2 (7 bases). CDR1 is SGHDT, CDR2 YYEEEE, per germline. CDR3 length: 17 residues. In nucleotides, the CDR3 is TGTGCCAGCAGCGTTGGACCAATGGCGGGGGCTGCCTACGGGCAGTACTTC. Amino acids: CASSVGPMAGAAYGQYF.

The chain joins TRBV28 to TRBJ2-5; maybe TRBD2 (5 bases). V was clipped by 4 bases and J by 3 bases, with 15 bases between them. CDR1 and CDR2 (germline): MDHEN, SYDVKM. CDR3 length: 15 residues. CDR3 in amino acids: CASSSPRGSEETQYF. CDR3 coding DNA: TGTGCCAGCAGTTCCCCCCGTGGTAGCGAAGAGACCCAGTACTTC. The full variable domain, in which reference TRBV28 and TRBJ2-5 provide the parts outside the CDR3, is DVKVTQSSRYLVKRTGEKVFLECVQDMDHENMFWYRQDPGLGLRLIYFSYDVKMKEKGDIPEGYSVSREKKERFSLILESASTNQTSMYLCASSSPRGSEETQYFGPGTRLLVL.

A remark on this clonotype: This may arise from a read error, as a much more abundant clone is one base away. The CDR3 nucleotides read TGCAGTGCTAGCACGGAGGCCCACGCAGCTAATGAAAAACTGTTTTTT. Its translation is CSASTEAHAANEKLFF. The rearrangement uses TRBV20-1 and TRBJ1-4; D gene uncertain. The CDR3 contains 16 residues. Germline lookup yields CDR1 DFQATT and CDR2 SNEGSKA (reference sequence). V shed 3 bases and J shed 3 bases, with 17 bases lying between them.

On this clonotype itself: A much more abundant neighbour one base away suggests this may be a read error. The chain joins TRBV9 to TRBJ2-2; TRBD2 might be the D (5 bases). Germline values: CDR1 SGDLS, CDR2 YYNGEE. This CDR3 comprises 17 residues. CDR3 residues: CASSVAPIDANTGELVF. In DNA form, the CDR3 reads TGTGCCAGCAGCGTAGCCCCCATTGACGCGAACACCGGGGAGCTGGTTTTT.